These 11 T cell receptor beta chains were sequenced from one sample in a study of shared clonotypes between healthy human individuals. TCRdb's table, derived via immunoSEQ multiplex PCR, lists solely in-frame clones and lacks some. There are 2 million to 2.5 million clones in the sample; less than 95% occur only once, and approximately 0.41% lies in the top ten. The sample comprised naive CD4+ T cells from PBMCs. Subset indicated: CD45RA+ positively selected. These receptors came from a man younger than 35 in good health. Some clones in this sample may be carry-over from other donors' samples.

V usage is TRBV2 and J usage is TRBJ1-5; possible D gene TRBD1, 6 bases. The CDR3 runs 15 residues. Germline V gene sequence: CDR1 SNHLY, CDR2 FYNNEI. Trimming left V 3 bases short and J 4 bases short, with 13 bases between. The CDR3 bases are TGTGCCAGCAGTGATTTGCGGACAGAAAATCAGCCCCAGCATTTT. Amino acids: CASSDLRTENQPQHF.

V gene TRBV5-1 combines with J gene TRBJ1-3; the D is unclear. Germline CDR1 reads SGHRS; CDR2 reads YFSETQ. The CDR3 extends over 15 amino acids. V was pared by 0 bases and J by 0 bases, with 7 bases between. The CDR3 region is CASSLGEPSGNTIYF. The CDR3, as DNA: TGCGCCAGCAGCTTGGGTGAGCCCTCTGGAAACACCATATATTTT.

On this clone: The sample has other DNA sequences that encode this CDR3 too. J is TRBJ2-5 and V is TRBV29-1; no firm D call. This CDR3 region has 12 residues. Germline CDR1 is SQVTM and CDR2 is ANQGSEA. The V and J ends lost 5 bases and 1 base respectively, with 8 bases between them. Here the CDR3 reads CSVRQSQETQYF. In nucleotides, the CDR3 is TGCAGCGTTAGGCAGAGCCAAGAGACCCAGTACTTC.

About this clone: Other nucleotide sequences from this sample produce the same CDR3. The rearrangement links TRBV28 to TRBJ1-1; TRBD1 aligns across 8 bases. V lost 3 bases to trimming and J lost 2 bases; unmatched junction nucleotides: 2. This CDR3 has 14 amino acids. CDR1 is MDHEN and CDR2 is SYDVKM in the germline V gene. The CDR3 spells CASSLDRVNTEAFF. CDR3 DNA: TGTGCCAGCAGTTTGGACAGGGTAAACACTGAAGCTTTCTTT.

The chain employs TRBV5-1 and TRBJ2-2; D possibly matches TRBD1 or TRBD2 (5 bases each). From germline, CDR1 is SGHRS and CDR2 YFSETQ. The V end lost 4 bases, the J end lost 4 bases, and 14 bases lay between the germline ends. The CDR3 contains 15 residues. The CDR3 DNA reads TGCGCCAGCAGCGGGACCGGAGTGACCACCGGGGAGCTGTTTTTT. Encoded protein: CASSGTGVTTGELFF. Combining the CDR3 with reference TRBV5-1 and TRBJ2-2 gives the whole variable domain KAGVTQTPRYLIKTRGQQVTLSCSPISGHRSVSWYQQTPGQGLQFLFEYFSETQRNKGNFPGRFSGRQFSNSRSEMNVSTLELGDSALYLCASSGTGVTTGELFFGEGSRLTVL.

The V and J genes are TRBV7-2 and TRBJ1-1; D is ambiguous. The germline V and J ends were trimmed by 2 bases and 1 base, with 8 bases remaining between them. Germline CDR1 SGHTA, CDR2 FQGNSA. The CDR3 is 14 amino acids. The CDR3 loop is CASSLYPGNTEAFF. The CDR3 nucleotides read TGTGCCAGCAGCTTATATCCCGGGAACACTGAAGCTTTCTTT.

For this clone: Other DNA sequences in the sample encode the same CDR3. The chain employs TRBV2 and TRBJ2-7; 9 positions agree with TRBD1. The CDR3 totals 12 residues. CDR1 and CDR2 (germline): SNHLY, FYNNEI. CDR3 protein: CAGQGSSYEQYF. As DNA, the CDR3 is TGTGCTGGACAGGGGAGCTCCTACGAGCAGTACTTC.

This clone was counted once. The chain links TRBV9 to TRBJ1-5; D might be TRBD1 (6 bases). CDR1 SGDLS and CDR2 YYNGEE come from the germline V gene. V was cut by 0 bases and J by 7 bases, with 17 bases left in between. The CDR3 has 16 residues. The DNA for the CDR3 is TGTGCCAGCAGCGTAGGATCGGGGGGCGCTGGACAGCCCCAGCATTTT. It encodes CASSVGSGGAGQPQHF.

The CDR3 coding sequence is TGTGCCAGCAGCGTAGTCTCGCGGGAGACCTACAATGAGCAGTTCTTC. It yields the protein CASSVVSRETYNEQFF. J is TRBJ2-1 and V is TRBV9; 7 bases line up with TRBD2. The V gene end was trimmed by 0 bases and the J gene end by 2 bases; junction bases not matched to a gene: 5. CDR3 length: 16 amino acids. Germline CDR1 and CDR2: SGDLS and YYNGEE.

The chain recombines TRBV29-1 with TRBJ2-7; maybe TRBD1 (6 bases). Looked up from germline, CDR1 is SQVTM and CDR2 is ANQGSEA. The CDR3 totals 14 residues. V lost 5 bases to trimming and J lost 5 bases, with 19 bases between them. CDR3 DNA: TGCAGCGTTCTGGACAGATTATCCATTGACGAGCAGTACTTC. This codes for CSVLDRLSIDEQYF.

The chain employs TRBV11-1 and TRBJ2-1; TRBD2 is a possible D gene (7 bases). Germline CDR1 is SGHAT and CDR2 is FQDESV (reference sequence). Deletions cut 11 bases from V and 6 bases from J, with 17 bases between. This CDR3 comprises 13 residues. The CDR3 DNA follows: TGTGCCGGCGGGGGCACGGGAAGCAATGAGCAGTTCTTC. Amino acids: CAGGGTGSNEQFF.